The present TCR beta chain was sequenced within a study of blood T cell repertoires in COVID-19. Study details: Researchers got acute and convalescent COVID-19 samples from the United States, Italy and Spain.

Those enrolled, adults aged about 18 to 95 years, came from about 24 US areas. This clone has only a few counts. Sequencing used immunoSEQ multiplex PCR; TCRdb keeps in-frame clones, though not all of them. The sample has roughly 200,000 clones, 75% to 90% seen once. Germline V gives CDR1 PRHDT, CDR2 FYEKMQ (reference sequence). The CDR3 loop spans 16 amino acids. The V end lost 0 bases, the J end lost 4 bases, and 15 bases lay between the germline ends. The TCR sequence derives from a woman aged 25 to 39 who had been exposed to COVID-19. Sequenced input: PBMCs or T cells enriched from blood (not recorded which). The chain recombines TRBV13 with TRBJ1-2; D perhaps matches TRBD1 (6 bases). This CDR3 reads CASSLGIVLGGYGYTF. Here the CDR3 DNA reads TGTGCCAGCAGCTTAGGTATAGTCTTAGGGGGCTATGGCTACACCTTC.